This entry features one TCR beta chain sequence. This CDR3 is also generated by other DNA sequences in the sample. V gave up 0 bases and J gave up 8 bases, with 19 bases separating them. The CDR3 sequence is 17 residues long. Germline CDR1 and CDR2: SGHTA and FQGNSA. This sample stems from a study of blood T cell repertoires in COVID-19. Looking at the study overall: T cells, B-cell-depleted T cells, or PBMCs provided the cDNA or gDNA that served as material.

TCRdb's table, derived via immunoSEQ multiplex PCR, lists solely in-frame clones and lacks some. The sample records some 160,000 clones, about 88% being singletons. The chain has TRBV7-2 and TRBJ1-4; the D gene is possibly TRBD1 (6 bases). The source of this sequence is a woman at least 80 years old with COVID-19, enrolled during active disease. Sequenced: peripheral blood. CDR3 coding DNA: TGTGCCAGCAGCTTAGCAGGGGCCTCGGGGGGCAGGGAAAAACTGTTTTTT. Translated, it gives CASSLAGASGGREKLFF.